These T cell receptor beta chains were read from a single sample in a study of blood T cell repertoires in COVID-19. Libraries were prepared by immunoSEQ multiplex PCR; TCRdb keeps only in-frame clonotypes and omits some of them. The repertoire holds about 180,000 clones, over 70% seen once, with around 7% in the top ten. Source material: peripheral blood. These receptors originate from a woman aged 40 to 50 with COVID-19, enrolled during active disease. Both conserved end residues are part of each CDR3. A D gene is named only where the DNA matches it firmly. Only some rows state a clone size, as once, few, many or a class for expanded clones.

j_call,d_call,clone_size,v_call,cdr3_aa,cdr3_nt
TRBJ1-2,NA,NA,TRBV3-1/TRBV3-2,CASSQVLTGNYGYTF,TGTGCCAGCAGCCAAGTGTTGACAGGAAACTATGGCTACACCTTC
TRBJ1-1,NA,many,TRBV19,CASIRTTNTEAFF,TGTGCCAGTATTCGAACAACGAACACTGAAGCTTTCTTT
TRBJ1-2,NA,NA,TRBV6-5,CASSYLGTPIYGYTF,TGTGCCAGCAGTTACTTAGGGACTCCGATCTATGGCTACACCTTC
TRBJ1-3,NA,few,TRBV12-3/TRBV12-4,CASSRTGGNTIYF,TGTGCCAGCAGTCGGACGGGAGGAAACACCATATATTTT
TRBJ2-7,NA,once,TRBV5-5,CASSLQGGYEQYF,TGTGCCAGCAGCTTGCAGGGGGGCTACGAGCAGTACTTC
TRBJ2-5,TRBD2,NA,TRBV5-1,CASLGTSGTKTYQETQYF,TGCGCCAGTCTCGGGACTAGCGGGACCAAAACGTACCAAGAGACCCAGTACTTC
TRBJ1-6,NA,NA,TRBV6-5,CASSSPGGTDSPLHF,TGTGCCAGCAGTTCTCCCGGCGGGACTGACTCACCCCTCCACTTT
TRBJ1-1,TRBD1,NA,TRBV4-1,CASSYGTGVMNTEAFF,TGCGCCAGCAGCTATGGGACAGGCGTCATGAACACTGAAGCTTTCTTT
TRBJ1-2,TRBD1,NA,TRBV6-5,CASRGDRGRHGYTF,TGTGCCAGCAGGGGGGACAGGGGAAGGCATGGCTACACCTTC
TRBJ1-2,NA,NA,TRBV27,CASSRGAAYGYTF,TGTGCCAGCAGCCGGGGGGCCGCGTATGGCTACACCTTC
TRBJ2-5,TRBD1,NA,TRBV19,CASLGQGAGETQYF,TGTGCCAGCCTTGGACAGGGGGCTGGAGAGACCCAGTACTTC
TRBJ2-6,NA,once,TRBV3-1/TRBV3-2,CASRSRGANVLTF,TGTGCCAGCAGGTCCCGTGGGGCCAACGTCCTGACTTTC
TRBJ2-7,TRBD1,NA,TRBV6-5,CASRTGQVTPQYF,TGTGCCAGCAGAACGGGACAGGTTACTCCGCAGTACTTC
TRBJ2-3,TRBD2,NA,TRBV9,CASSVVGGTSGTDTQYF,TGTGCCAGCAGCGTAGTTGGGGGGACTAGCGGGACAGATACGCAGTATTTT
TRBJ1-3,NA,NA,TRBV3-1/TRBV3-2,CASSQVRGNTIYF,TGTGCCAGCAGCCAAGTCCGGGGAAACACCATATATTTT
TRBJ2-3,NA,once,TRBV12-3/TRBV12-4,CASSAGIHTQYF,TGTGCCAGCAGTGCGGGTATACATACGCAGTATTTT
TRBJ2-5,TRBD1,NA,TRBV5-1,CASSLAATGEETQYF,TGCGCCAGCAGCTTGGCAGCGACAGGGGAAGAGACCCAGTACTTC
TRBJ1-1,NA,NA,TRBV27,CASSLRGIGTEAFF,TGTGCCAGCAGTTTACGGGGAATAGGGACTGAAGCTTTCTTT
TRBJ2-5,NA,NA,TRBV11-2,CASSLGQTKETQYF,TGTGCCAGCAGCTTAGGACAGACCAAAGAGACCCAGTACTTC
TRBJ2-7,NA,NA,TRBV6-5,CASALLGISDEQYF,TGTGCCAGCGCCCTACTAGGCATTTCCGACGAGCAGTACTTC
TRBJ1-4,TRBD1,many,TRBV6-5,CASKMTGTEKLFF,TGTGCCAGCAAAATGACAGGGACCGAAAAACTGTTTTTT
TRBJ1-2,NA,NA,TRBV3-1/TRBV3-2,CASSQGGPWHTF,TGTGCCAGCAGCCAAGGAGGCCCTTGGCACACCTTC
TRBJ2-7,NA,many,TRBV7-3,CASSPDGGLSYEQYF,TGTGCCAGCAGCCCCGACGGAGGACTTTCCTACGAGCAGTACTTC
TRBJ1-2,NA,once,TRBV28,CASSLLRSSGYTF,TGTGCCAGCAGTTTATTACGGTCTAGCGGCTACACCTTC
TRBJ2-3,TRBD1,NA,TRBV5-8,CASSLFGTGLTDTQYF,TGTGCCAGCAGCTTGTTTGGGACAGGGTTGACAGATACGCAGTATTTT
TRBJ2-1,TRBD2,NA,TRBV7-8,CASSLELAGPYNEQFF,TGTGCCAGCAGCTTAGAGCTAGCGGGCCCCTACAATGAGCAGTTCTTC
TRBJ2-7,NA,NA,TRBV7-9,CASSLDFQGGSYEQYF,TGTGCCAGCAGCTTAGATTTCCAGGGAGGTTCCTACGAGCAGTACTTC
TRBJ1-2,TRBD1,NA,TRBV6-5,CASRLDRVGGYTF,TGTGCCAGCAGGCTCGACAGGGTCGGGGGCTACACCTTC
TRBJ1-2,TRBD1,NA,TRBV9,CASNRGAEGYTF,TGTGCCAGCAACAGGGGTGCAGAGGGCTACACCTTC
TRBJ1-1,NA,NA,TRBV6-2/TRBV6-3,CASSPLWGSRLSTEAFF,TGTGCCAGCAGTCCCCTTTGGGGATCAAGACTAAGCACTGAAGCTTTCTTT
TRBJ2-5,TRBD2,NA,TRBV5-1,CASSSGTSGSQETQYF,TGCGCCAGCAGCTCGGGGACTAGCGGGTCCCAAGAGACCCAGTACTTC
TRBJ1-3,NA,NA,TRBV15,CATSRGPAEGKLAGNTIYF,TGTGCCACCAGCAGAGGACCCGCCGAGGGAAAACTTGCGGGAAACACCATATATTTT
TRBJ1-2,TRBD1,NA,TRBV7-9,CASSRSGTGVYYGYTF,TGTGCCAGCAGCCGCTCCGGGACAGGGGTATACTATGGCTACACCTTC
TRBJ1-1,NA,few,TRBV3-1/TRBV3-2,CASSQDAEGDTEAFF,TGTGCCAGCAGCCAAGATGCGGAGGGAGATACTGAAGCTTTCTTT
TRBJ2-5,TRBD2,once,TRBV5-1,CASGLAGGLETQYF,TGCGCCAGCGGACTAGCGGGGGGCTTAGAGACCCAGTACTTC
TRBJ1-2,TRBD1,few,TRBV3-1/TRBV3-2,CASSRRQGSYGYTF,TGTGCCAGCAGCCGCCGACAGGGGAGCTATGGCTACACCTTC
TRBJ2-7,TRBD1,NA,TRBV2,CANRDRSIHEQYF,TGTGCCAACCGGGACAGGTCGATCCACGAGCAGTACTTC
TRBJ2-1,NA,once,TRBV24-1,CATSDPRQASYNEQFF,TGTGCCACCAGTGACCCGAGACAGGCATCCTACAATGAGCAGTTCTTC
TRBJ2-1,TRBD1,NA,TRBV27,CASNSGTGGTIQFF,TGTGCCAGCAATTCCGGGACAGGAGGTACTATTCAGTTCTTC
TRBJ2-7,NA,NA,TRBV2,CASSVGGEQYF,TGTGCCAGCAGTGTTGGCGGGGAGCAGTACTTC
TRBJ2-7,TRBD1,NA,TRBV6-5,CAVRDRGLFEQYF,TGTGCCGTCCGGGACAGGGGGCTCTTTGAGCAGTACTTC
TRBJ1-3,NA,NA,TRBV21-1,CASSKSGRLRTHSGNTIYF,TGTGCCAGCAGCAAATCAGGCAGGCTTCGCACCCACTCTGGAAACACCATATATTTT
TRBJ2-1,TRBD2,NA,TRBV29-1,CSVAPLAGGGSYNEQFF,TGCAGCGTTGCCCCCCTAGCGGGAGGCGGCTCCTACAATGAGCAGTTCTTC
TRBJ1-1,NA,NA,TRBV5-1,CASSREGGNTEAFF,TGCGCCAGCTCACGGGAGGGGGGGAACACTGAAGCTTTCTTT
TRBJ2-7,TRBD2,NA,TRBV3-1/TRBV3-2,CASSHQSSGGAREQYF,TGTGCCAGCAGCCACCAATCTAGCGGGGGGGCTCGGGAGCAGTACTTC
TRBJ1-1,NA,NA,TRBV11-2,CASSLMTVGTEAFF,TGTGCCAGCAGCTTGATGACAGTTGGCACTGAAGCTTTCTTT
TRBJ1-5,TRBD1,NA,TRBV7-9,CASSDGTGANQPQHF,TGTGCCAGTTCCGATGGGACAGGTGCTAATCAGCCCCAGCATTTT
TRBJ2-1,NA,NA,TRBV19,CASSIDHWTESSYNEQFF,TGTGCCAGTAGTATAGATCACTGGACAGAGAGCTCCTACAATGAGCAGTTCTTC
TRBJ2-7,NA,NA,TRBV3-1/TRBV3-2,CASSQAYRVEQYF,TGTGCCAGCAGCCAAGCCTACAGGGTGGAGCAGTACTTC
TRBJ2-3,TRBD2,NA,TRBV5-1,CASSSGLAGSTFTDTQYF,TGCGCCAGCAGCTCGGGACTAGCGGGGTCCACATTCACAGATACGCAGTATTTT